These T cell receptor beta chains were read from a single sample in a study of T-cell reconstitution after alpha-beta-depleted transplantation in children. In TCRdb, the PCR reads were re-called with MiXCR into one record per CDR3 protein. Here the sample spans around 71,000 distinct CDR3 sequences, about 6.7% being singletons. Source: PBMCs from the stem cell graft donor, taken from the stem cell graft. These receptors were obtained from a human donor who donated a stem cell graft to a child with acute lymphoblastic leukemia. The CDR3 runs from the conserved cysteine through the conserved F or W. The order of the fields is V gene, D gene, clone size, J gene, CDR3 DNA, CDR3 protein. The D gene is left open where the match is weak. A row's size may be missing; if present it is once, few, many or a size class.

V gene: TRBV6-1; D gene: .; clone size: .; J gene: TRBJ1-5; CDR3 DNA: TGTGCCAGCAGAGAAGGAGTGGGGGGAGGTCTGCAGCCCCAGCATTTT; CDR3 protein: CASREGVGGGLQPQHF
V gene: TRBV20-1; D gene: TRBD1; clone size: .; J gene: TRBJ2-1; CDR3 DNA: TGCAGTGCTACTTCGGGTAACAGGGGACCTAGCTCCTACAATGAGCAGTTCTTC; CDR3 protein: CSATSGNRGPSSYNEQFF
V gene: TRBV7-2; D gene: .; clone size: many; J gene: TRBJ2-4; CDR3 DNA: TGTGCCAGCAGCTTACTTTTGACAGCCACCAAAAACATTCAGTACTTC; CDR3 protein: CASSLLLTATKNIQYF
V gene: TRBV4-2; D gene: .; clone size: many; J gene: TRBJ2-6; CDR3 DNA: TGTGCCAGCAGCCAAGAGGAATCTGGGGCCAACGTCCTGACTTTC; CDR3 protein: CASSQEESGANVLTF
V gene: TRBV10-2; D gene: TRBD2; clone size: many; J gene: TRBJ2-3; CDR3 DNA: TGCGCCAGCAGTGAGGGGACTAGCGCACACAGCACAGATACGCAGTATTTT; CDR3 protein: CASSEGTSAHSTDTQYF
V gene: TRBV27; D gene: TRBD2; clone size: many; J gene: TRBJ2-3; CDR3 DNA: TGTGCCAGCACCGTTAGCGGGAGAGGGCCAGATACGCAGTATTTT; CDR3 protein: CASTVSGRGPDTQYF
V gene: TRBV28; D gene: TRBD2; clone size: many; J gene: TRBJ2-3; CDR3 DNA: TGTGCCAGCAGCCTGGTAGGGCTAGCGGGAGATACGCAGTATTTT; CDR3 protein: CASSLVGLAGDTQYF
V gene: TRBV19; D gene: TRBD2; clone size: many; J gene: TRBJ2-1; CDR3 DNA: TGTGCCAGTAGGAGCGGGAGTCTCAATGAGCAGTTCTTC; CDR3 protein: CASRSGSLNEQFF
V gene: TRBV7-8; D gene: .; clone size: many; J gene: TRBJ2-2; CDR3 DNA: TGTGCCAGCCTGAGCCGGGAGATCAACACCGGGGAGCTGTTTTTT; CDR3 protein: CASLSREINTGELFF
V gene: TRBV11-2; D gene: TRBD1; clone size: many; J gene: TRBJ2-3; CDR3 DNA: TGTGCCAGCAGCTTGGGACAGGGGGCGGAAGATACGCAGTATTTT; CDR3 protein: CASSLGQGAEDTQYF
V gene: TRBV7-2; D gene: .; clone size: few; J gene: TRBJ1-5; CDR3 DNA: TGTGCCAGCAGCTTAGCGATGGGGCCGCGGGGCAATCAGCCCCAGCATTTT; CDR3 protein: CASSLAMGPRGNQPQHF
V gene: TRBV28; D gene: .; clone size: few; J gene: TRBJ1-2; CDR3 DNA: TGTGCCAGCCTACCCCCGTACCGGGGGCCTCGGCATGGCTACACCTTC; CDR3 protein: CASLPPYRGPRHGYTF
V gene: TRBV28; D gene: TRBD2; clone size: many; J gene: TRBJ2-1; CDR3 DNA: TGTGCCAGCTGCTCACTAGCGGTCCGAGACTACAATGAGCAGTTCTTC; CDR3 protein: CASCSLAVRDYNEQFF
V gene: TRBV9; D gene: TRBD1; clone size: few; J gene: TRBJ1-6; CDR3 DNA: TGTGCCAGCAGCGTTAGGGGGCAGGATTCACCCCTCCACTTT; CDR3 protein: CASSVRGQDSPLHF
V gene: TRBV25-1; D gene: .; clone size: many; J gene: TRBJ2-3; CDR3 DNA: TGTGCCAGCAGCATCCAGTCGGGTTCAGATACGCAGTATTTT; CDR3 protein: CASSIQSGSDTQYF
V gene: TRBV5-4; D gene: .; clone size: .; J gene: TRBJ2-1; CDR3 DNA: TGTGCCAGCAGGTTGGAGGGATCCACCTACAATGAGCAGTTCTTC; CDR3 protein: CASRLEGSTYNEQFF
V gene: TRBV13; D gene: .; clone size: few; J gene: TRBJ2-7; CDR3 DNA: TGTGCCAGCAGCTTAGACAGGGAGGATGAGCAGTACTTC; CDR3 protein: CASSLDREDEQYF
V gene: TRBV7-9; D gene: TRBD1; clone size: .; J gene: TRBJ2-1; CDR3 DNA: TGTGCCAGCAGCTCCGGGACAGGGTCTCGGAATGAGCAGTTCTTC; CDR3 protein: CASSSGTGSRNEQFF
V gene: TRBV29-1; D gene: .; clone size: few; J gene: TRBJ2-7; CDR3 DNA: TGCAGCGTTGAAGCCACCGCCGGGCGGGGGCAGTACTTC; CDR3 protein: CSVEATAGRGQYF
V gene: TRBV5-6; D gene: .; clone size: few; J gene: TRBJ2-1; CDR3 DNA: TGTGCCAGCAGCTTGGGGCCGGAGCAGTTCTTC; CDR3 protein: CASSLGPEQFF
V gene: TRBV5-1; D gene: .; clone size: many; J gene: TRBJ2-1; CDR3 DNA: TGCGCCAGCAGCTTACTCGGGAATGAGCAGTTCTTC; CDR3 protein: CASSLLGNEQFF
V gene: TRBV5-4; D gene: TRBD2; clone size: few; J gene: TRBJ2-1; CDR3 DNA: TGTGCCAGCAGCTTTGCGGGGGGGATGAATGAGCAGTTCTTC; CDR3 protein: CASSFAGGMNEQFF
V gene: TRBV20-1; D gene: .; clone size: many; J gene: TRBJ2-7; CDR3 DNA: TGCAGTGCTAGAGATTTGCAGAGGGGCGAAACCTACGAGCAGTACTTC; CDR3 protein: CSARDLQRGETYEQYF
V gene: TRBV7-8; D gene: TRBD2; clone size: .; J gene: TRBJ2-5; CDR3 DNA: TGTGCCAGCAGCTCGGGACTAGCGGGGGGGTGGCAAGAGACCCAGTACTTC; CDR3 protein: CASSSGLAGGWQETQYF
V gene: TRBV18; D gene: TRBD1; clone size: .; J gene: TRBJ2-2; CDR3 DNA: TGTGCCAGCTCACCAAGGACAGGGGCTCAGAACACCGGGGAGCTGTTTTTT; CDR3 protein: CASSPRTGAQNTGELFF
V gene: TRBV15; D gene: .; clone size: many; J gene: TRBJ2-7; CDR3 DNA: TGTGCCACCAGCGTCCGGGGAACCTACGAGCAGTACTTC; CDR3 protein: CATSVRGTYEQYF
V gene: TRBV2; D gene: TRBD1; clone size: many; J gene: TRBJ1-5; CDR3 DNA: TGTGCCAGCAGAGGGACAGGATTTCAGCCCCAGCATTTT; CDR3 protein: CASRGTGFQPQHF
V gene: TRBV7-2; D gene: TRBD2; clone size: many; J gene: TRBJ2-5; CDR3 DNA: TGTGCCAGCAGCTTAGATTCAGCGGGGGTGACCCAGTACTTC; CDR3 protein: CASSLDSAGVTQYF
V gene: TRBV3-1; D gene: .; clone size: many; J gene: TRBJ1-5; CDR3 DNA: TGTGCCAGCAGTTTTGGACGTTTCAATCAGCCCCAGCATTTT; CDR3 protein: CASSFGRFNQPQHF
V gene: TRBV5-1; D gene: .; clone size: many; J gene: TRBJ2-2; CDR3 DNA: TGCGCCAGCAGCTACCCGTGGACGGGCACCGGGGAGCTGTTTTTT; CDR3 protein: CASSYPWTGTGELFF
V gene: TRBV7-9; D gene: .; clone size: many; J gene: TRBJ1-2; CDR3 DNA: TGTGCCAGCAGCTTAATATCAGGAGAATATGGCTACACCTTC; CDR3 protein: CASSLISGEYGYTF
V gene: TRBV7-3; D gene: TRBD1; clone size: few; J gene: TRBJ1-3; CDR3 DNA: TGTGCCAGCAGCACAGGGGCAGGGGGAAACACCATATATTTT; CDR3 protein: CASSTGAGGNTIYF
V gene: TRBV4-1; D gene: .; clone size: few; J gene: TRBJ2-7; CDR3 DNA: TGCGCCAGCAGCCACCCGACCCCGGTCTCCTACGAGCAGTACTTC; CDR3 protein: CASSHPTPVSYEQYF
V gene: TRBV12-3/TRBV12-4; D gene: .; clone size: many; J gene: TRBJ1-1; CDR3 DNA: TGTGCCAGCAGTTTAGAAAAGCGGACTGAAGCTTTCTTT; CDR3 protein: CASSLEKRTEAFF
V gene: TRBV20-1; D gene: TRBD2; clone size: .; J gene: TRBJ2-1; CDR3 DNA: TGCAGTGCTCGTAGCGGGATTGGGTCATCGGATGAGCAGTTCTTC; CDR3 protein: CSARSGIGSSDEQFF
V gene: TRBV2; D gene: .; clone size: many; J gene: TRBJ1-1; CDR3 DNA: TGTGCCAGCAGGGGACGGACGAAACCTTACAGGAACACTGAAGCTTTCTTT; CDR3 protein: CASRGRTKPYRNTEAFF
V gene: TRBV18; D gene: .; clone size: many; J gene: TRBJ1-5; CDR3 DNA: TGTGCCAGCTCACTGCAGGGGCCTCATCAGCCCCAGCATTTT; CDR3 protein: CASSLQGPHQPQHF
V gene: TRBV4-2; D gene: TRBD2; clone size: many; J gene: TRBJ2-3; CDR3 DNA: TGTGCCAGCAGCCACGGACTAGCCGGGTCACGGGATACGCAGTATTTT; CDR3 protein: CASSHGLAGSRDTQYF
V gene: TRBV11-2; D gene: TRBD1; clone size: few; J gene: TRBJ2-5; CDR3 DNA: TGTGCCAGCTTAGACAGGGGGCGGTTCGAGGGGGAAGAGACCCAGTACTTC; CDR3 protein: CASLDRGRFEGEETQYF
V gene: TRBV18; D gene: .; clone size: few; J gene: TRBJ1-6; CDR3 DNA: TGTGCCAGCTCACCTCTCGAGGGCAATTCACCCCTCCACTTT; CDR3 protein: CASSPLEGNSPLHF
V gene: TRBV7-3; D gene: TRBD1; clone size: many; J gene: TRBJ2-3; CDR3 DNA: TGTGCCAGCGCGGGACAGGGGGCTATGAATACGCAGTATTTT; CDR3 protein: CASAGQGAMNTQYF
V gene: TRBV10-3; D gene: TRBD2; clone size: many; J gene: TRBJ2-7; CDR3 DNA: TGTGCCATCAGTGAGTCGAGACTCCTCGTCGTAGGTAGCGGGAGCTCCTACGAGCAGTACTTC; CDR3 protein: CAISESRLLVVGSGSSYEQYF
V gene: TRBV5-1; D gene: TRBD1; clone size: many; J gene: TRBJ1-5; CDR3 DNA: TGCGCCAGCAGCTTGGATACAGGGGGCAATCAGCCCCAGCATTTT; CDR3 protein: CASSLDTGGNQPQHF
V gene: TRBV20-1; D gene: TRBD1; clone size: many; J gene: TRBJ1-1; CDR3 DNA: TGCAGTGCTAACCGGGACAGCCTTAAGAACACTGAAGCTTTCTTT; CDR3 protein: CSANRDSLKNTEAFF
V gene: TRBV2; D gene: .; clone size: .; J gene: TRBJ2-3; CDR3 DNA: TGTGCCAGCAGTGTCGGGGGAATGACAGATACGCAGTATTTT; CDR3 protein: CASSVGGMTDTQYF
V gene: TRBV12-3/TRBV12-4; D gene: TRBD2; clone size: .; J gene: TRBJ2-5; CDR3 DNA: TGTGCCAGCAGTGCCATAGCGGGAGTGCGGGAGACCCAGTACTTC; CDR3 protein: CASSAIAGVRETQYF
V gene: TRBV11-2; D gene: .; clone size: many; J gene: TRBJ1-2; CDR3 DNA: TGTGCCAGCAGCTTAGATCCGAGGGATCGTTTTGGGGTCGATGGCTACACCTTC; CDR3 protein: CASSLDPRDRFGVDGYTF
V gene: TRBV27; D gene: .; clone size: many; J gene: TRBJ2-7; CDR3 DNA: TGTGCCAGCAGTTTATCCCGCGTCCATTTGGAGCAGTACTTC; CDR3 protein: CASSLSRVHLEQYF